The rows below give T cell receptor beta chains drawn from one sample of a study of blood T cell repertoires in COVID-19. TCRdb keeps only in-frame clones here, not all; method: immunoSEQ multiplex PCR. In the table there are 200,000 to 250,000 clones, about four fifths of which are singletons. Sequencing was carried out using PBMCs or T cells enriched from blood (not recorded which). Receptor source: a man aged 55 to 70 who had recovered from COVID-19. The CDR3 runs from the conserved cysteine through the conserved F or W. The D gene is left open where the match is weak. Only some rows state a clone size, as once, few, many or a class for expanded clones.

CDR3nt | CDR3aa | abundance | d_gene | v_gene | len | j_gene
TGTGCCATCGGGACAGGGGGTGAAAAACTGTTTTTT | CAIGTGGEKLFF | . | TRBD1 | TRBV10-3 | 12 | TRBJ1-4
TGTGCCAGTAGTATGCAGAGACTCTCTGGGGCCAACGTCCTGACTTTC | CASSMQRLSGANVLTF | . | . | TRBV19 | 16 | TRBJ2-6
TGTGCCACCAGTCAGAGGGAATTCAGAACGGGTAATTCACCCCTCCACTTT | CATSQREFRTGNSPLHF | . | . | TRBV15 | 17 | TRBJ1-6
TGTGCCAGCAGCTCGGGACAGGAAGATCAGCCCCAGCATTTT | CASSSGQEDQPQHF | . | TRBD1 | TRBV7-9 | 14 | TRBJ1-5
TGTGCCAGCAGCTTAGTTGGGCTGTGGCCTAATGAAAAACTGTTTTTT | CASSLVGLWPNEKLFF | . | . | TRBV7-9 | 16 | TRBJ1-4
TGCAGCGTTGAAGTGGGTAGCGGGGGCCCTCAATCCTTAGCCAAAAACATTCAGTACTTC | CSVEVGSGGPQSLAKNIQYF | . | TRBD2 | TRBV29-1 | 20 | TRBJ2-4
TGCGCCAGCAGCCCGGAGGTGGGAAACGAAAAACTGTTTTTT | CASSPEVGNEKLFF | . | . | TRBV5-1 | 14 | TRBJ1-4
TGTGCCAGCAGCAATCCCAGGGACACTGAAGCTTTCTTT | CASSNPRDTEAFF | . | . | TRBV25-1 | 13 | TRBJ1-1
TGTGCCAGCAGCCCGGGACAGGGGGATACTAAAGAAGCTTTCTTT | CASSPGQGDTKEAFF | . | TRBD1 | TRBV7-9 | 15 | TRBJ1-1
TGTGCCTGGAGTGTAGGGGTTGGTGAAAAACTGTTTTTT | CAWSVGVGEKLFF | . | . | TRBV30 | 13 | TRBJ1-4
TGTGCCAGCAGCCCCGCCGGGCTAGCACGCGATGAGCAGTTCTTC | CASSPAGLARDEQFF | . | . | TRBV11-2 | 15 | TRBJ2-1
TGCGCCAGCAGCTTGGCGGGACAGGGGGGAGAAAAACTGTTTTTT | CASSLAGQGGEKLFF | . | TRBD1 | TRBV5-1 | 15 | TRBJ1-4
TGTGCCAGCAGCCGGACCCAATCGGCAGGGGGCGGAGAGACCCAGTACTTC | CASSRTQSAGGGETQYF | . | TRBD1 | TRBV14 | 17 | TRBJ2-5
TGCGCCAGCAGCCCGTCCGGGACTAGCGGGGACTTTTACAATGAGCAGTTCTTC | CASSPSGTSGDFYNEQFF | . | TRBD2 | TRBV10-1 | 18 | TRBJ2-1
TGTGCCAGCAGCCAACGGCGAGTAGCGGCAGATACGCAGTATTTT | CASSQRRVAADTQYF | . | . | TRBV14 | 15 | TRBJ2-3
TGTGCCAGCAGCTCTGGTGCAGGGCAAGAGACCCAGTACTTC | CASSSGAGQETQYF | once | . | TRBV5-5 | 14 | TRBJ2-5
TGTGCCAGCTCACCGATGACTAGCTCTGGCACAGATACGCAGTATTTT | CASSPMTSSGTDTQYF | few | TRBD2 | TRBV18 | 16 | TRBJ2-3
TGCGCCAGCAGCCAAACAGGAAGCCCTGGAAACACCATATATTTT | CASSQTGSPGNTIYF | . | . | TRBV4-3 | 15 | TRBJ1-3
TGTGCCAGCAGCTTGGCTAGCGGAACCTACAATGAGCAGTTCTTC | CASSLASGTYNEQFF | . | TRBD2 | TRBV5-5 | 15 | TRBJ2-1
TGTGCCAGCAGCCCGCTCTGGGCCGGCGGAAACACCATATATTTT | CASSPLWAGGNTIYF | . | . | TRBV3-1/TRBV3-2 | 15 | TRBJ1-3
TGTGCCAGCAGCTTAGCTAGCGGGGGCTACAATGAGCAGTTCTTC | CASSLASGGYNEQFF | . | TRBD2 | TRBV7-3 | 15 | TRBJ2-1
TGTGCCAGCAGCTTGGATGTAGGGGGCGAGGCTGAAGCTTTCTTT | CASSLDVGGEAEAFF | . | TRBD1 | TRBV5-4 | 15 | TRBJ1-1
TGTGCCAGCAGTTACTCTCAGGGGGGTCGGGCTGAAGCTTTCTTT | CASSYSQGGRAEAFF | . | TRBD1 | TRBV6-5 | 15 | TRBJ1-1
TGTGCCACCAGTGATACCGGGACAGGGCTCTATGGCTACACCTTC | CATSDTGTGLYGYTF | once | TRBD1 | TRBV24-1 | 15 | TRBJ1-2
TGCGCCAGCAGCCCCGGAGGTAGTCTGAACACTGAAGCTTTCTTT | CASSPGGSLNTEAFF | . | . | TRBV5-1 | 15 | TRBJ1-1
TGTGCCAGCAGTTTCCGCCGGAGGACGAGCTCCTACGAGCAGTACTTC | CASSFRRRTSSYEQYF | . | . | TRBV27 | 16 | TRBJ2-7
TGTGCCAGCAGCCTAAAAGATGTCGGTGAGCAGTTCTTC | CASSLKDVGEQFF | once | . | TRBV7-2 | 13 | TRBJ2-1
TGTGCCAGCAGCACTAGCTCCTACAATGAGCAGTTCTTC | CASSTSSYNEQFF | once | . | TRBV27 | 13 | TRBJ2-1
TGTGCCAGCTCACCGGATTGGGCAGGGTCGGACTATGGCTACACCTTC | CASSPDWAGSDYGYTF | few | . | TRBV18 | 16 | TRBJ1-2
TGTGCCAGCAGCTCTCCGGGACAGGCGTCTTCACCCCTCCACTTT | CASSSPGQASSPLHF | . | TRBD1 | TRBV13 | 15 | TRBJ1-6
TGTGCCAGCAGCTTATATCCGGCCTACGAGCAGTACTTC | CASSLYPAYEQYF | . | . | TRBV7-8 | 13 | TRBJ2-7
TGTGCCAGTAGTCAGTATACTGAAGCTTTCTTT | CASSQYTEAFF | . | . | TRBV19 | 11 | TRBJ1-1
TGCAGTGCTAGAAGGGGCTATGGCTACACCTTC | CSARRGYGYTF | . | . | TRBV20-1 | 11 | TRBJ1-2
TGTGCCAGCAGCCATCCGAGCGGGAACACCGGGGAGCTGTTTTTT | CASSHPSGNTGELFF | . | . | TRBV7-9 | 15 | TRBJ2-2
TGTGCCAGCAGCTTAGTTGGAGGCGGGGAAACCATTCAGTACTTC | CASSLVGGGETIQYF | once | . | TRBV7-2 | 15 | TRBJ2-4
TGTGCCAGCAGCGAGACGACAGGATTCTCTGGAAACACCATATATTTT | CASSETTGFSGNTIYF | . | . | TRBV7-6 | 16 | TRBJ1-3
TGTGCTAGTGGCTCTTTAGGGGGCTCAGATACGCAGTATTTT | CASGSLGGSDTQYF | . | TRBD1 | TRBV12-5 | 14 | TRBJ2-3
TGTGCCAGCAGCGACAGGGGTTGGGCTGAAGCTTTCTTT | CASSDRGWAEAFF | . | TRBD1 | TRBV6-5 | 13 | TRBJ1-1
TGCAGCGTTGCCTCGGGAACTAATGAAAAACTGTTTTTT | CSVASGTNEKLFF | . | . | TRBV29-1 | 13 | TRBJ1-4
TGTGCCAGCAGCCAAATCCCCGGGGGGGACTACAATGAGCAGTTCTTC | CASSQIPGGDYNEQFF | few | TRBD2 | TRBV4-2 | 16 | TRBJ2-1
TGTGCCATCAGTGACGAGGCCCTCCGGCCTAATTCACCCCTCCACTTT | CAISDEALRPNSPLHF | . | . | TRBV10-3 | 16 | TRBJ1-6
TGTGCCAGCAGCCGGACAAGGAACACTGAAGCTTTCTTT | CASSRTRNTEAFF | . | . | TRBV6-2/TRBV6-3 | 13 | TRBJ1-1